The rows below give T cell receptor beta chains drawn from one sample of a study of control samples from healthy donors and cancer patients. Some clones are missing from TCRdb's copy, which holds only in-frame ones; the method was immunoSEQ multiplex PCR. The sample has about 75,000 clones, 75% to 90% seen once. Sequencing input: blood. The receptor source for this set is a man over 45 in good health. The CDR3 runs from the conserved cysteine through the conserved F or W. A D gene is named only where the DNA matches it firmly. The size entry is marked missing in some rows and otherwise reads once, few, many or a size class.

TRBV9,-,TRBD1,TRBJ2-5,TGTGCCAGCAGCGCCGGACAGGGGGTAGAGACCCAGTACTTC,CASSAGQGVETQYF
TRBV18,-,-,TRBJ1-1,TGTGCCAGCTCACCAAAGCGCGGAGGCACTGAAGCTTTCTTT,CASSPKRGGTEAFF
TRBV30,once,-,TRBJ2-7,TGTGCCTGGACAGGGGCCAGCTCCTACGAGCAGTACTTC,CAWTGASSYEQYF
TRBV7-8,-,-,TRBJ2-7,TGTGCCAGCAGCCAGACGGGAGTCGGGCAGTACTTC,CASSQTGVGQYF
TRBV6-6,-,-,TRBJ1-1,TGTGCCAGCAGTTACTCAGGCAGGGCCAACACTGAAGCTTTCTTT,CASSYSGRANTEAFF
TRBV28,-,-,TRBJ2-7,TGTGCCAGCAGGGGGGCACGCTGGGGTTCCTACGAGCAGTACTTC,CASRGARWGSYEQYF
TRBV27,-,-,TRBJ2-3,TGTGCCAGCAGTTTGGGGACACCCACAGATACGCAGTATTTT,CASSLGTPTDTQYF
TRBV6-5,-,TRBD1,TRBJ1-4,TGTGCCAGCAGTTCGGGACAGGCTCGGGAAAAACTGTTTTTT,CASSSGQAREKLFF
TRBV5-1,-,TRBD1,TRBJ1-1,TGCGCCAGCAGCTTGGGACAGGGGGCCACTGAAGCTTTCTTT,CASSLGQGATEAFF
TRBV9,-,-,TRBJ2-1,TGTGCCAGCAGCGTAGGCGGGACCGTCACTAGTGAGCAGTTCTTC,CASSVGGTVTSEQFF
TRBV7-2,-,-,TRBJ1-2,TGTGCCAGCAGCTTAGTCCGGGCTGACTATGGCTACACCTTC,CASSLVRADYGYTF
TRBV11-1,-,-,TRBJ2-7,TGTGCCAGCAGTCCCCACGCACCGACCTACGAGCAGTACTTC,CASSPHAPTYEQYF